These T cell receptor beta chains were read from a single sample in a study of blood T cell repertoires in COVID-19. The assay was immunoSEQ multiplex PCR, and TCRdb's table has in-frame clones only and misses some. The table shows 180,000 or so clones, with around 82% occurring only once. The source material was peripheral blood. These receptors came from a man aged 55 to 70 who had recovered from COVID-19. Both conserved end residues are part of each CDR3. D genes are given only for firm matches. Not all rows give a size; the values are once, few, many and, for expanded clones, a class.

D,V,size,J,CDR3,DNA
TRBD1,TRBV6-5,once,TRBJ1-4,CASSPTGVGNEKLFF,TGTGCCAGCAGCCCAACAGGGGTTGGGAATGAAAAACTGTTTTTT
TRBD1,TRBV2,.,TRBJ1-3,CASSVRRQGAGNTIYF,TGTGCCAGCAGTGTGCGGCGACAGGGTGCCGGAAACACCATATATTTT
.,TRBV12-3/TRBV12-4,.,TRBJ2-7,CASRRGEQYF,TGTGCCAGCAGGAGAGGGGAGCAGTACTTC
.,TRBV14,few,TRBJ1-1,CASSPGQTTEAFF,TGTGCCAGCAGCCCCGGACAGACGACTGAAGCTTTCTTT
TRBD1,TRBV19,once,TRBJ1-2,CASSSDRGDYGYTF,TGTGCCAGCTCTTCTGACAGGGGGGACTATGGCTACACCTTC
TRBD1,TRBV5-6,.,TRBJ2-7,CASSLEDRTAYEQYF,TGTGCCAGCAGCTTGGAGGACAGGACAGCCTACGAGCAGTACTTC
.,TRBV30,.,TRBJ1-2,CAWRGSQGGGYTF,TGTGCCTGGAGGGGGTCACAGGGCGGGGGCTACACCTTC
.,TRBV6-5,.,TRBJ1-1,CASSPPFVPEAFF,TGTGCCAGCAGTCCCCCCTTCGTCCCTGAAGCTTTCTTT
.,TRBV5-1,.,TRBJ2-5,CASRSPGGSETQYF,TGCGCCAGCAGGTCGCCGGGGGGCTCCGAGACCCAGTACTTC
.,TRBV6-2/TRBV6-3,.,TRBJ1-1,CASSSGGEEETEAFF,TGTGCCAGCAGTTCGGGGGGGGAGGAGGAAACTGAAGCTTTCTTT
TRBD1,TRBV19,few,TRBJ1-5,CASSIQQGIGNQPQHF,TGTGCCAGTAGTATCCAACAGGGGATTGGCAATCAGCCCCAGCATTTT
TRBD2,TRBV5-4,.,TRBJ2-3,CAGGLAGSTDTQYF,TGTGCCGGGGGACTAGCGGGCAGCACAGATACGCAGTATTTT
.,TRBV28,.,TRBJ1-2,CASSFIGSRAGDGYTF,TGTGCCAGCAGTTTTATTGGTAGTCGGGCAGGGGATGGCTACACCTTC
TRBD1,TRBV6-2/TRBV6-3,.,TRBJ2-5,CASSYSRDRGETQYF,TGTGCCAGCAGTTACAGTCGGGACAGGGGAGAGACCCAGTACTTC
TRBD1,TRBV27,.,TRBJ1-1,CASSLDQGAEAFF,TGTGCCAGCAGTCTCGATCAGGGGGCTGAAGCTTTCTTT
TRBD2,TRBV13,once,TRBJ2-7,CASSINLRGYGSYEQYF,TGTGCCAGCAGCATCAACTTGCGGGGGTACGGTTCCTACGAGCAGTACTTC
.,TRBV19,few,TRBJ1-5,CASSTSDYSNQPQHF,TGTGCCAGTAGTACGTCAGATTATAGCAATCAGCCCCAGCATTTT
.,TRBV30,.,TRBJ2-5,CAWTGHQETQYF,TGTGCCTGGACAGGGCATCAAGAGACCCAGTACTTC
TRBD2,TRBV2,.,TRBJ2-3,CARGSGAGDTQYF,TGTGCCAGGGGGAGCGGGGCAGGGGATACGCAGTATTTT
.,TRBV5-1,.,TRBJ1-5,CASSLGDTGGQPQHF,TGCGCCAGCAGCTTGGGGGACACTGGGGGTCAGCCCCAGCATTTT
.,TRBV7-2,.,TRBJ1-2,CASSPLGDSYGYTF,TGTGCCAGCAGCCCCCTCGGGGATAGCTATGGCTACACCTTC
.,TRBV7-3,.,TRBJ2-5,CASSFRPGETQYF,TGTGCCAGCAGCTTCCGACCGGGAGAGACCCAGTACTTC
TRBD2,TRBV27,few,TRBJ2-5,CASSWGLAGGQETQYF,TGTGCCAGCAGTTGGGGACTAGCGGGGGGGCAAGAGACCCAGTACTTC
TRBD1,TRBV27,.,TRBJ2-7,CASSSMTGGKYEQYF,TGTGCCAGCAGCTCTATGACAGGGGGAAAGTACGAGCAGTACTTC
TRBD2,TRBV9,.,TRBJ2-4,CASGRANIQYF,TGTGCCAGCGGGAGGGCAAACATTCAGTACTTC
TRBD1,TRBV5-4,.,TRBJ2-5,CASSPDRGQETQYF,TGTGCCAGCAGCCCCGACAGGGGCCAAGAGACCCAGTACTTC
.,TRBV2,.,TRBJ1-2,CASTGDYGYTF,TGTGCCAGCACAGGGGATTATGGCTACACCTTC
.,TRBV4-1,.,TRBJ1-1,CASSRTGGANTEAFF,TGCGCCAGCAGCCGTACCGGGGGGGCTAACACTGAAGCTTTCTTT
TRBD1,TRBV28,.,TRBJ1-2,CASSGGQEYGYTF,TGTGCCAGCAGTGGGGGACAGGAATATGGCTACACCTTC
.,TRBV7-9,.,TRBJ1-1,CASSLGAALNTEAFF,TGTGCCAGCAGCTTAGGGGCAGCCTTGAACACTGAAGCTTTCTTT
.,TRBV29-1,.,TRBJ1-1,CSVGVAVNTEAFF,TGCAGCGTTGGGGTAGCGGTGAACACTGAAGCTTTCTTT
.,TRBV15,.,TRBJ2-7,CATSPRGGGRRDYEQYF,TGTGCCACCAGCCCTAGAGGGGGGGGGCGTAGAGACTACGAGCAGTACTTC
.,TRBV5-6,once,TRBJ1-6,CASSLGVYRSNSPLHF,TGTGCCAGCAGCTTGGGCGTCTATCGTTCGAATTCACCCCTCCACTTT
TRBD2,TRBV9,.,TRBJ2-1,CASSGAGAKQFF,TGTGCCAGCAGCGGAGCGGGGGCGAAGCAGTTCTTC
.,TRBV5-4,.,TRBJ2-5,CASSRIGGIETQYF,TGTGCCAGCAGCCGGATAGGCGGGATAGAGACCCAGTACTTC
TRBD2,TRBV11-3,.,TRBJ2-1,CASSLGIAGGDEQFF,TGTGCCAGCAGCTTAGGAATAGCGGGGGGTGACGAGCAGTTCTTC
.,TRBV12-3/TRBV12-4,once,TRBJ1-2,CASSLAGYGYTF,TGTGCCAGCAGTTTGGCCGGGTATGGCTACACCTTC
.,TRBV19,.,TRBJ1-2,CASSPRETDNYGYTF,TGTGCCAGTAGTCCGAGAGAGACAGACAACTATGGCTACACCTTC
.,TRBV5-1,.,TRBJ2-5,CASSPTVPEETQYF,TGCGCCAGCAGCCCGACAGTCCCAGAGGAGACCCAGTACTTC
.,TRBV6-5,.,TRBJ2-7,CASSVDRYYEQYF,TGTGCCAGCAGCGTAGACAGATACTACGAGCAGTACTTC
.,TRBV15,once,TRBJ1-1,CATSRDRDLNTEAFF,TGTGCCACCAGCAGAGACAGGGACTTAAACACTGAAGCTTTCTTT
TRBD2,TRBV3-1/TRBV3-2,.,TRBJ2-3,CASSRTSGGRDTQYF,TGTGCCAGCAGCCGGACTAGCGGGGGGAGGGATACGCAGTATTTT
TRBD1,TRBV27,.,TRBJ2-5,CASSWRQGGETQYF,TGTGCCAGCAGTTGGAGACAGGGTGGCGAGACCCAGTACTTC
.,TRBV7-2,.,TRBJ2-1,CASSRGQLNEQFF,TGTGCCAGCAGCCGTGGACAGCTAAATGAGCAGTTCTTC
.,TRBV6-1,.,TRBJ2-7,CASSATRDIGTFRAYEQYF,TGTGCCAGCAGTGCAACCCGGGACATCGGTACTTTTAGGGCCTACGAGCAGTACTTC
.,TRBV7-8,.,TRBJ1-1,CASSLAGGAEAFF,TGTGCCAGCAGCTTAGCGGGAGGGGCTGAAGCTTTCTTT
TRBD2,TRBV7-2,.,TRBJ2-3,CASSFLAGYTDTQYF,TGTGCCAGCAGTTTTCTAGCGGGGTACACAGATACGCAGTATTTT
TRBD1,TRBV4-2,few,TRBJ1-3,CASSQEVDRGSGNTIYF,TGTGCCAGCAGCCAAGAGGTGGACAGGGGATCTGGAAACACCATATATTTT
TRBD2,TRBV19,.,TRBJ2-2,CASSIELAGGGNTGELFF,TGTGCCAGTAGTATAGAATTAGCGGGGGGCGGGAACACCGGGGAGCTGTTTTTT
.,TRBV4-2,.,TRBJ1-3,CASSQDLEGNTIYF,TGTGCCAGCAGCCAAGATCTGGAGGGAAACACCATATATTTT
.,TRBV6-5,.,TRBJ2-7,CASSLAGVHEQYF,TGTGCCAGCAGTCTGGCAGGGGTCCACGAGCAGTACTTC
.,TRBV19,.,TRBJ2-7,CASSLRDKYYEQYF,TGTGCCAGTAGTCTACGGGACAAGTACTACGAGCAGTACTTC
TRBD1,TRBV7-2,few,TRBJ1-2,CASSLSWTGGGYTF,TGTGCCAGCAGCTTATCCTGGACAGGGGGTGGCTACACCTTC
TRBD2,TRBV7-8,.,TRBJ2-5,CASTAVGGVETQYF,TGTGCCAGCACCGCTGTGGGGGGGGTAGAGACCCAGTACTTC
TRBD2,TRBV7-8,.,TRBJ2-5,CASSGTRGETQYF,TGTGCCAGCAGCGGGACTAGAGGGGAGACCCAGTACTTC